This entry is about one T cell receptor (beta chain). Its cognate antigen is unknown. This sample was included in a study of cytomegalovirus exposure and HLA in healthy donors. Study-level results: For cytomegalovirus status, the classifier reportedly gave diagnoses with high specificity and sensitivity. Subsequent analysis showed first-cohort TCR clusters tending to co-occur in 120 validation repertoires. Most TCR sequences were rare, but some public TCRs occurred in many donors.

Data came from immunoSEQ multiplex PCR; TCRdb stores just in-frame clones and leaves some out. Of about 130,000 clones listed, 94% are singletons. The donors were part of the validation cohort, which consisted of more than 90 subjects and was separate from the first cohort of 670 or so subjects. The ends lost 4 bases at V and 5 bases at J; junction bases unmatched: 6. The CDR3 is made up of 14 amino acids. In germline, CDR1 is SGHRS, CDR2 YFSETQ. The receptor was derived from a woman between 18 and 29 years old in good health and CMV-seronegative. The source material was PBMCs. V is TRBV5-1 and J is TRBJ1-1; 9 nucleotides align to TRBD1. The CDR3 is CASSPTGGWTEAFF. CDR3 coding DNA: TGCGCCAGCAGCCCGACAGGGGGTTGGACTGAAGCTTTCTTT.